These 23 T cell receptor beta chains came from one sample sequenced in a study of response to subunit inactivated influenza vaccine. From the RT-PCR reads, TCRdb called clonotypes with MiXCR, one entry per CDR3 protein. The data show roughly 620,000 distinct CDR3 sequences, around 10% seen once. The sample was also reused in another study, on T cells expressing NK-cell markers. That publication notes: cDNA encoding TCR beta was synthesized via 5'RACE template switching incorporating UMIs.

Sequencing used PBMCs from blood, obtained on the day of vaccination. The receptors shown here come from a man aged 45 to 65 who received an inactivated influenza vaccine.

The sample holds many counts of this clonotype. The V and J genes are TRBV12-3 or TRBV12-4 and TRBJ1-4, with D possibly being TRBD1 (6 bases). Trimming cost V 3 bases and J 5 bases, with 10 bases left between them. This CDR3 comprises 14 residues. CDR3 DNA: TGTGCCAGCAGTTTGAGGGGGGGGAATGAAAAACTGTTTTTT. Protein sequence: CASSLRGGNEKLFF.

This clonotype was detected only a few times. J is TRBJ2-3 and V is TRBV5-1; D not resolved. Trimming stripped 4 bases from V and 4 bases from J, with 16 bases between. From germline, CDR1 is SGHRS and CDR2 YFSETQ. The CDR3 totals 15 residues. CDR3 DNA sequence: TGCGCCAGCAGCCTGGGTGTCTCCCAGGCAGATACGCAGTATTTT. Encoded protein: CASSLGVSQADTQYF.

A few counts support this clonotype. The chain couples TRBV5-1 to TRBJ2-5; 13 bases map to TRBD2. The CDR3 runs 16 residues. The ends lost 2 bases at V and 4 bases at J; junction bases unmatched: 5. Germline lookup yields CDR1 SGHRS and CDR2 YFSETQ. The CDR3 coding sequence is TGCGCCAGCAGCTTAGACGGGACTAGCGGGGTAGAGACCCAGTACTTC. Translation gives CASSLDGTSGVETQYF.

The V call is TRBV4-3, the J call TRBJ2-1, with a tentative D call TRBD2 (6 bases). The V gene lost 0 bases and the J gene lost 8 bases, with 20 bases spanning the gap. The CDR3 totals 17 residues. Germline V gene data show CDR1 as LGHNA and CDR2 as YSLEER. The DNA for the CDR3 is TGCGCCAGCAGCCAAGAGGGAGGACATACGGGTATATATGAGCAGTTCTTC. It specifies CASSQEGGHTGIYEQFF.

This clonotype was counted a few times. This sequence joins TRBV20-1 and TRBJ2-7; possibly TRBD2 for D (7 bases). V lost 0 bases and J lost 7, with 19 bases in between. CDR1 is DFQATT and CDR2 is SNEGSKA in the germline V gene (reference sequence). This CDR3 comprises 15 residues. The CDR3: CSARDGRGDVSEQYF. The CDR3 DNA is TGCAGTGCTAGAGATGGGAGGGGGGATGTCTCTGAGCAGTACTTC.

DNA for the CDR3: TGTGCCAGCAGGAGTCAGGGGAGGCAAGCTTTCTTT. It encodes CASRSQGRQAFF. The rearrangement uses TRBV28 and TRBJ1-1, with D maybe TRBD1 (6 bases). There are 12 residues in the CDR3. Germline V gene lookup returns CDR1 MDHEN and CDR2 SYDVKM. Between the trimmed V and J ends, which lost 6 bases and 9 bases, there was a span of 14 bases.

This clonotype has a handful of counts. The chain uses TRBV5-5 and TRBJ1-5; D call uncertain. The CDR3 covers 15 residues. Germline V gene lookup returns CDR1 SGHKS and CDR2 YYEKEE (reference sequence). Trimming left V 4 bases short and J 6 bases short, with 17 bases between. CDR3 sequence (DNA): TGTGCCAGCAGCCAATTATCTCCGGGGTCTCAGCCCCAGCATTTT. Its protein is CASSQLSPGSQPQHF. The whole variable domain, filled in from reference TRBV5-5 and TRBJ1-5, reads DAGVTQSPTHLIKTRGQQVTLRCSPISGHKSVSWYQQVLGQGPQFIFQYYEKEERGRGNFPDRFSARQFPNYSSELNVNALLLGDSALYLCASSQLSPGSQPQHFGDGTRLSIL.

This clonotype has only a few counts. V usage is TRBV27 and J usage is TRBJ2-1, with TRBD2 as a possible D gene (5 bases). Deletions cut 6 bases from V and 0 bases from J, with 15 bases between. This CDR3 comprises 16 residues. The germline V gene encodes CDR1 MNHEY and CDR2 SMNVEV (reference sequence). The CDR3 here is CASSTLGVSSYNEQFF. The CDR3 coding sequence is TGTGCCAGCAGCACACTCGGGGTCAGCTCCTACAATGAGCAGTTCTTC.

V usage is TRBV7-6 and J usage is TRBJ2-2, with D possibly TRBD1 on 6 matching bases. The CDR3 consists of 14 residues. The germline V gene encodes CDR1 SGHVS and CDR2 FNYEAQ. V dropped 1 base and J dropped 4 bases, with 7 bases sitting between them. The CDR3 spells CASSLDRATGELFF. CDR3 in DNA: TGTGCCAGCAGCTTAGACAGGGCCACCGGGGAGCTGTTTTTT.

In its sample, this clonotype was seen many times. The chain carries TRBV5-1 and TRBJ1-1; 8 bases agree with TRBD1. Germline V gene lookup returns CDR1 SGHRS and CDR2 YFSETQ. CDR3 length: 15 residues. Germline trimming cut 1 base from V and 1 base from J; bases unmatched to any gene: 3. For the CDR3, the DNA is TGCGCCAGCAGCTTGACCGGGACAGGGAACACTGAAGCTTTCTTT. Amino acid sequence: CASSLTGTGNTEAFF.

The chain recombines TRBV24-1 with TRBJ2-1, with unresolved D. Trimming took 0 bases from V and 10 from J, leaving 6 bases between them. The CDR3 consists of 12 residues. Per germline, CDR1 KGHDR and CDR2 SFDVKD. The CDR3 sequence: CATSDLGREQFF. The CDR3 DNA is TGTGCCACCAGTGATTTGGGTCGGGAGCAGTTCTTC.

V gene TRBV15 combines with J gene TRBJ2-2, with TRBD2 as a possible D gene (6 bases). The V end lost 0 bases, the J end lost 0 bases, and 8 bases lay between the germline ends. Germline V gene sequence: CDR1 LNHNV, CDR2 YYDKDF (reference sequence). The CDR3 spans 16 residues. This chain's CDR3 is CATSRDSGPNTGELFF. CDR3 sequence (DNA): TGTGCCACCAGCAGAGATAGCGGACCGAACACCGGGGAGCTGTTTTTT.

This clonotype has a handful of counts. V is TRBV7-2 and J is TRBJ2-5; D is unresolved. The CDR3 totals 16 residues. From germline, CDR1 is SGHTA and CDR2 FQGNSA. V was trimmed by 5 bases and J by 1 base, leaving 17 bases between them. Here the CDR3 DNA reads TGTGCCAGCAGCCGTACTCACCAGGTTACCCAAGAGACCCAGTACTTC. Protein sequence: CASSRTHQVTQETQYF.

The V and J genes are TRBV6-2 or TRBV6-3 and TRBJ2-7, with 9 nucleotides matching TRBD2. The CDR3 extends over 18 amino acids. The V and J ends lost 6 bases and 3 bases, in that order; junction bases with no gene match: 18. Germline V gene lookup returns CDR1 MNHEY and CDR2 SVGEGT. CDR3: CASRLRTPGTSPFYEQYF. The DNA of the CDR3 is TGTGCCAGCAGACTACGCACTCCTGGGACTAGCCCATTCTACGAGCAGTACTTC.

The CDR3, as DNA: TGTGCCAGCAGGACAGGGTCTCGGAACTATGGCTACACCTTC. It yields the protein CASRTGSRNYGYTF. The V gene is TRBV7-2, the J gene TRBJ1-2; TRBD1 matches at 7 bases. CDR3 size: 14 residues. Unmatched junction bases numbered 6, after V lost 6 bases and J lost 2 bases. CDR1 is SGHTA and CDR2 is FQGNSA in the germline V gene. Complete variable domain (other parts from reference TRBV7-2 and TRBJ1-2): GAGVSQSPSNKVTEKGKDVELRCDPISGHTALYWYRQSLGQGLEFLIYFQGNSAPDKSGLPSDRFSAERTGGSVSTLTIQRTQQEDSAVYLCASRTGSRNYGYTFGSGTRLTVV.

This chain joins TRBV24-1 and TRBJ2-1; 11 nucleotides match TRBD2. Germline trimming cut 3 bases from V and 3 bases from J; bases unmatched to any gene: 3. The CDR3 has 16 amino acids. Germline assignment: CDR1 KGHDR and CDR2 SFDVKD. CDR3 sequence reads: CATSDASGGSYNEQFF. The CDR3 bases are TGTGCCACCAGTGATGCTAGCGGGGGGAGCTACAATGAGCAGTTCTTC.

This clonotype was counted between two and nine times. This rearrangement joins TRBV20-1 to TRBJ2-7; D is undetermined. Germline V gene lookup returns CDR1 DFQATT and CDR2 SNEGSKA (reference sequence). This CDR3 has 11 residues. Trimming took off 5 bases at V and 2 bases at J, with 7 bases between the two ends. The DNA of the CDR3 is TGCAGTGCTGAAGGGACCTACGAGCAGTACTTC. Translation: CSAEGTYEQYF.

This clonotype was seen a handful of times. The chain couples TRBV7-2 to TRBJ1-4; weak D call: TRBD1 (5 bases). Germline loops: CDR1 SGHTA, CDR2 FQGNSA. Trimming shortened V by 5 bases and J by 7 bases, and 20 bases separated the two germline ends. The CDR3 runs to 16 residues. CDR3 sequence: CASSPLGGGIGEKLFF. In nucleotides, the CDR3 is TGTGCCAGCAGCCCGCTCGGGGGGGGAATAGGTGAAAAACTGTTTTTT.

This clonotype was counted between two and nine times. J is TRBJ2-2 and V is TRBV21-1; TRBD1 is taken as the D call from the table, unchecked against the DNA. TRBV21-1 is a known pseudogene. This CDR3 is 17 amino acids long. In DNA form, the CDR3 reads TGTGCCAGCAGCAAGGTTCCGGACAGGGTTGGCCACGGGGAGCTGTTTTTT. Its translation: CASSKVPDRVGHGELFF.

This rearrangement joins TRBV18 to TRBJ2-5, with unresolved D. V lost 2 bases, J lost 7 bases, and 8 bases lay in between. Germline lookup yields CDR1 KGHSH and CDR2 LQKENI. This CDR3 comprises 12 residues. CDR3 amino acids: CASSPDEATQYF. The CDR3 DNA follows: TGTGCCAGCTCACCAGACGAGGCGACCCAGTACTTC.

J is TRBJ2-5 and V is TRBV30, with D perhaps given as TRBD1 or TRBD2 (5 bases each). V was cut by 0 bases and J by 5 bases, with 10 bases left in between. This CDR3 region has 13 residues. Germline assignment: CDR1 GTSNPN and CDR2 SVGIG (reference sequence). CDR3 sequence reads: CAWSVLWGETQYF. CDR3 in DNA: TGTGCCTGGAGTGTATTGTGGGGGGAGACCCAGTACTTC.

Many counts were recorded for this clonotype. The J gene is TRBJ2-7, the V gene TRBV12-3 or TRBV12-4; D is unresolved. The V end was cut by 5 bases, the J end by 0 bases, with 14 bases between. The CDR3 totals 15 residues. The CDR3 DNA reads TGTGCCAGCAGTGATACGGATTCTCTCTCCTACGAGCAGTACTTC. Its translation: CASSDTDSLSYEQYF.

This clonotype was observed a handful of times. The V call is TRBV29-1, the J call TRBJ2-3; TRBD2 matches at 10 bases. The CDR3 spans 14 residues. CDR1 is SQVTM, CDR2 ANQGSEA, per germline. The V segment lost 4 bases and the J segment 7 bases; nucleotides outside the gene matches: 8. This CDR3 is CSVAMVAGGYTQYF. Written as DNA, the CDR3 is TGCAGCGTTGCAATGGTAGCGGGAGGTTATACGCAGTATTTT.